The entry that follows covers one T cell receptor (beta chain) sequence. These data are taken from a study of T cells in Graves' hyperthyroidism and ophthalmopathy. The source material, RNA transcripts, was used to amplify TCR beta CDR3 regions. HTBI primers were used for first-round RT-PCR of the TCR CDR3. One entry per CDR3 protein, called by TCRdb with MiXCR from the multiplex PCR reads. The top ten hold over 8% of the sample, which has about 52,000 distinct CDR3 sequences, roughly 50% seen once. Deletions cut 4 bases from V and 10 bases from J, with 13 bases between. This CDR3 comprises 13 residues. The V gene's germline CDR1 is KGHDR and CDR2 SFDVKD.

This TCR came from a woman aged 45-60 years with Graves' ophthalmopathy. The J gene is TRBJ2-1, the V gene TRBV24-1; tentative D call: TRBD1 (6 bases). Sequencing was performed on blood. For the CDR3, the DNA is TGTGCCACCAGTGACCCAGGGGCCGGGGAGCAGTTCTTC. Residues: CATSDPGAGEQFF.